The source of this TCR beta chain is a study of T cells in Graves' hyperthyroidism and ophthalmopathy. Amplified TCR beta CDR3 regions came from RNA transcripts. Initially, a first-round RT-PCR of the TCR CDR3 employed the HTBI primer set. TCRdb re-analysed the multiplex PCR reads in MiXCR, keeping a single row per CDR3 protein. The data hold approximately 610,000 distinct CDR3 sequences, with roughly 14% observed a single time. It was 10 ml of fresh peripheral blood that supplied the PBMCs. The study, taken as a whole, reports: Most thyroid clonotypes that were expanded above 0.001 also turned up in blood. Model predictions of ophthalmopathy came a median roughly 6.7 months before onset.

This clonotype was found a few times. Its antigen is not known. The CDR3 loop spans 16 amino acids. Unmatched junction bases numbered 4, after V lost 1 base and J lost 4 bases. Germline CDR1 and CDR2: MGHRA and YSYEKL. The J gene is TRBJ1-5, the V gene TRBV4-1; 10 bases agree with TRBD1. Sequenced sample: blood. This clonotype was sampled from a woman in her thirties or forties with Graves' ophthalmopathy. The CDR3 DNA follows: TGCGCCAGCAGCCAAGCGGGGGACAGGGGTAATCAGCCCCAGCATTTT. Its protein is CASSQAGDRGNQPQHF.